The T cell receptor (beta chain) under discussion was sequenced for a study of T cell responses to AZD1222 COVID-19 vaccine. The study, taken as a whole, reports: Most donors were white British and more were female, and clonal diversity was possibly underestimated. Spike-wide coverage was observed for vaccine-associated CD4 TCRs, with dominant responses at 160-218 and 743-854. Close to half of all spike-specific TCRs reportedly target regions of the variants that are unmutated.

The CDR3 length is 14 residues. The germline V and J ends were trimmed by 9 bases and 0 bases, with 10 bases remaining between them. Per germline, CDR1 KGHDR and CDR2 SFDVKD. With respect to this clone: What it binds is not known.

Sequenced by immunoSEQ multiplex PCR; TCRdb stores in-frame clones only, minus some. The sample consists of approximately 120,000 clones, roughly nine tenths of them appearing once. The J gene is TRBJ2-2, the V gene TRBV24-1; D unresolved. This material consisted of peripheral blood, taken on day 0 of AZD1222 vaccination. The sequence was obtained from an adult in good health. The CDR3 sequence: CATHLGPNTGELFF. CDR3 DNA: TGTGCCACCCATCTGGGCCCGAACACCGGGGAGCTGTTTTTT.